This T cell receptor beta chain derives from a study of graft-versus-host responses after intestinal transplantation. General study points: Ileal or blood samples showed some GvH clones first, and such clones were also found in recipient marrow. Patients who carried graft-donor T cell macrochimerism also had high graft-versus-host to host-versus-graft clonal ratios in their allografts.

This CDR3 spans 14 amino acids. The germline CDR1 and CDR2 sequences are LNHNV and YYDKDF (reference sequence). J lost 3 bases, V lost 4 bases, and 3 bases had no gene match. Measured with immunoSEQ multiplex PCR; TCRdb has only the in-frame clones, and not every one. The sample yields about 9,500 clones, around nine tenths seen once. With respect to this clone: Its target is not known.

The receptor was isolated from a human patient who received an intestinal transplant, so some T cells may come from the graft donor. The V gene is TRBV15, the J gene TRBJ2-3; TRBD1 aligns across 8 bases. The specimen comprised PBMCs, sampled 242 days after intestinal transplant. The CDR3 loop is CATSKDRETDTQYF. As DNA, the CDR3 is TGTGCCACCAGCAAGGACAGGGAAACAGATACGCAGTATTTT.